This T cell receptor beta chain was profiled in a study of OX40 agonist ivuxolimab in advanced cancers. Overall study context: An anti-OX40 (CD134) antibody with agonistic activity, ivuxolimab, was administered to patients. Whole-study findings and limits: The CD4+ and CD8+ T cells in the blood had expanded clonally by week 6 at 0.1 to 3.0 mg/kg. Among the lowest levels of clonal expansion were found in partial responders at 0.1-3.0 mg/kg.

The table came from immunoSEQ multiplex PCR; TCRdb's copy has only in-frame clones and leaves some out. The sample has approximately 67,000 clones, just over 90% seen once. Germline CDR1 SGHTA, CDR2 FQGNSA. The CDR3 is 16 residues long. V lost 1 base, J lost 0 bases, and 12 bases lay in between. A note on this clone: What it recognizes is unknown.

This sample comprised CD4+ or CD8+ T cells sorted from blood, obtained in a trial of the OX40 agonist ivuxolimab. This sequence originates from an adult with an advanced solid tumor such as melanoma, head and neck, liver or kidney cancer. The chain recombines TRBV7-2 with TRBJ1-1, with no clear D. CDR3 in DNA: TGTGCCAGCAGCTTAGTTCAAAAAGTCGTGAACACTGAAGCTTTCTTT. Translated: CASSLVQKVVNTEAFF.